The 16 T cell receptor beta chains listed next were all sequenced from one sample in a study of T cell responses to AZD1222 COVID-19 vaccine (dated by TCRdb to the early 2020s). Receptor libraries were prepared by the immunoSEQ multiplex PCR assay. TCRdb provides this immuneACCESS table in a form limited to in-frame rearrangements. Some clones are lacking; in checked studies, under half of them reflect an unresolved V gene, and why the rest are absent is not known. For this sample the table gives around 120,000 clones, of which roughly 90% were detected only once. Roughly 3.5% of the sample is taken by the ten largest. The time point label for this specimen denotes: baseline before first vaccination. The sequences come from peripheral blood, collected on day 0 of AZD1222 vaccination. The receptors here all came from an adult in good health.

V and J are TRBV4-1 and TRBJ1-2; D remains unclear. Between the trimmed V and J ends, which lost 6 bases and 0 bases, there was a span of 20 bases. Germline assignment: CDR1 MGHRA and CDR2 YSYEKL. This CDR3 region has 17 residues. This chain's CDR3 is CASRINPYRSANYGYTF. The CDR3, as DNA: TGCGCCAGCAGGATTAACCCCTACAGATCAGCTAACTATGGCTACACCTTC.

The rearrangement joins TRBV7-9 to TRBJ1-1; TRBD1 might be the D (6 bases). Germline CDR1 and CDR2: SEHNR and FQNEAQ (reference sequence). The CDR3 runs to 15 residues. The V and J ends lost 5 bases and 4 bases respectively, with 17 bases between them. CDR3 protein: CASSPEGGLTTEAFF. Here the CDR3 DNA reads TGTGCCAGCAGCCCCGAGGGGGGTTTAACCACTGAAGCTTTCTTT.

V and J are TRBV11-1 and TRBJ2-3, with unresolved D. Germline V gene data show CDR1 as SGHAT and CDR2 as FQDESV (reference sequence). V was trimmed by 8 bases and J by 4 bases, leaving 4 bases between them. The CDR3 sequence is 10 residues long. DNA for the CDR3: TGTGCCAGCGGCCCAGATACGCAGTATTTT. Translating it yields CASGPDTQYF.

The gene calls are TRBV19 and TRBJ2-1; no reliable D call. The V end was cut by 1 base, the J end by 10 bases, with 8 bases between. The CDR3 totals 12 residues. CDR1 is LNHDA, CDR2 SQIVND, per germline (reference sequence). The CDR3 sequence is CASSIVESEQFF. The CDR3 bases are TGTGCCAGTAGTATAGTGGAGAGCGAGCAGTTCTTC.

The genes are TRBV10-1 and TRBJ1-5; possible D gene TRBD1, 5 bases. The CDR3 is 17 residues long. Germline CDR1 is WNHNN and CDR2 is SYGVQD (reference sequence). V dropped 3 bases and J dropped 5 bases, with 20 bases sitting between them. Here the CDR3 DNA reads TGCGCCAGCAGTGACGATAAACCGGGGCCTCGGGATCAGCCCCAGCATTTT. This codes for CASSDDKPGPRDQPQHF.

The V and J genes are TRBV10-3 and TRBJ1-2, with D unclear. Trimming stripped 8 bases from V and 5 bases from J, with 12 bases between. Looked up from germline, CDR1 is ENHRY and CDR2 is SYGVKD. The CDR3 extends over 12 amino acids. The CDR3 is CAIRVGEYGYTF. The DNA of the CDR3 is TGTGCCATCCGGGTCGGGGAGTATGGCTACACCTTC.

The chain has TRBV7-9 and TRBJ2-1; 14 bases agree with TRBD2. This CDR3 comprises 16 residues. V gave up 4 bases and J gave up 2 bases; unmatched junction bases: 1. The germline V gene encodes CDR1 SEHNR and CDR2 FQNEAQ (reference sequence). The CDR3 loop reads CASSSTSGGAYNEQFF. Here the CDR3 DNA reads TGTGCCAGCAGCTCGACTAGCGGGGGGGCCTACAATGAGCAGTTCTTC.

The chain links TRBV27 to TRBJ2-3, with TRBD1 matching 7 bases. Trimming took 5 bases from V and 1 from J; bases not matched to a gene: 9. Germline V CDR1 and CDR2: MNHEY, SMNVEV (reference sequence). The CDR3 length is 16 residues. CDR3 amino acids: CASSPARDSRTDTQYF. DNA of the CDR3: TGTGCCAGCAGTCCCGCTCGGGACAGCCGCACAGATACGCAGTATTTT.

The DNA for the CDR3 is TGTGCCAGCAGTTACTCAGCAGGGGGCGCCTACGAGCAGTACTTC. This sequence encodes CASSYSAGGAYEQYF. The J gene is TRBJ2-7, the V gene TRBV6-5; 8 bases fit TRBD1. The length of the CDR3 is 15 residues. The ends lost 0 bases at V and 2 bases at J; junction bases unmatched: 3. Per germline, CDR1 MNHEY and CDR2 SVGAGI.

The chain recombines TRBV13 with TRBJ1-2; 9 bases fit TRBD1. With V trimmed by 1 base and J by 4 bases, 7 bases remained unmatched. The germline gives CDR1 PRHDT, CDR2 FYEKMQ (reference sequence). This CDR3 contains 16 residues. CDR3 amino acids: CASSLDRGLPSYGYTF. The CDR3 DNA follows: TGTGCCAGCAGCTTAGACAGGGGGCTCCCGAGCTATGGCTACACCTTC. The full variable domain, completed using reference TRBV13 and TRBJ1-2, is AAGVIQSPRHLIKEKRETATLKCYPIPRHDTVYWYQQGPGQDPQFLISFYEKMQSDKGSIPDRFSAQQFSDYHSELNMSSLELGDSALYFCASSLDRGLPSYGYTFGSGTRLTVV.

V and J are TRBV15 and TRBJ2-3, with D perhaps TRBD2 (7 bases). This CDR3 has 13 residues. Germline V gene data show CDR1 as LNHNV and CDR2 as YYDKDF (reference sequence). V was cut by 4 bases and J by 8 bases, with 13 bases left in between. The DNA of the CDR3 is TGTGCCACCAGCACCCCTGGGGGGGCTACGCAGTATTTT. Encoded protein: CATSTPGGATQYF.

This chain links TRBV2 with TRBJ2-1; D ambiguous. Germline CDR1 SNHLY, CDR2 FYNNEI. This CDR3 spans 14 amino acids. Trimming left V 6 bases short and J 1 base short, with 10 bases between. As DNA, the CDR3 is TGTGCCAGCAGAGGGCGAGATTCCTACAATGAGCAGTTCTTC. The encoded protein is CASRGRDSYNEQFF. The whole variable domain, filled in from reference TRBV2 and TRBJ2-1, reads EPEVTQTPSHQVTQMGQEVILRCVPISNHLYFYWYRQILGQKVEFLVSFYNNEISEKSEIFDDQFSVERPDGSNFTLKIRSTKLEDSAMYFCASRGRDSYNEQFFGPGTRLTVL.

V is TRBV5-8 and J is TRBJ2-7; D call uncertain. The CDR3 covers 10 residues. Germline V gives CDR1 SGHTS, CDR2 YDEGEE. V lost 5 bases and J lost 3, with 3 bases in between. CDR3: CASSIYEQYF. CDR3 in DNA: TGTGCCAGCAGTATCTACGAGCAGTACTTC.

This clone showed up just once. The chain joins TRBV2 to TRBJ2-7, with 11 bases lining up with TRBD2. CDR1 is SNHLY, CDR2 FYNNEI, per germline. The CDR3 loop spans 12 amino acids. V shed 6 bases, J shed 5 bases, and the junction held 0 bases outside the gene matches. The CDR3 DNA reads TGTGCCAGCAGGGGACTAGCGGACGAGCAGTACTTC. This codes for CASRGLADEQYF.

This chain uses TRBV3-1 (or the pseudogene TRBV3-2) with TRBJ2-1, with 15 bases that match TRBD2. CDR1 and CDR2 (germline): LGHDT, YNNKEL (reference sequence). The CDR3 extends over 19 amino acids. The V gene end was trimmed by 3 bases and the J gene end by 0 bases; junction bases not matched to a gene: 6. For the CDR3, the DNA is TGTGCCAGCAGCCACGGGACTAGCGGGGGGCCTAGCTCCTACAATGAGCAGTTCTTC. This gives the protein CASSHGTSGGPSSYNEQFF.

V and J are TRBV7-9 and TRBJ1-2; D is ambiguous. CDR1 and CDR2 from the germline V gene are SEHNR and FQNEAQ (reference sequence). The CDR3 has 15 residues. Trimming took off 5 bases at V and 4 bases at J, with 17 bases between the two ends. The CDR3 region is CASSESAVTSYGYTF. Written as DNA, the CDR3 is TGTGCCAGCAGCGAATCGGCGGTCACTTCCTATGGCTACACCTTC.